These T cell receptor beta chains were read from a single sample in a study of cytomegalovirus exposure and HLA in healthy donors. Sequenced by immunoSEQ multiplex PCR; TCRdb stores in-frame clones only, minus some. The sample holds approximately 120,000 clones. The sample comprised PBMCs. The receptors shown here come from a woman in her sixties or seventies in good health and CMV-seronegative. Each CDR3 is given with its conserved first and last residue. D genes are given only for firm matches.

v_gene	j_gene	d_gene	CDR3aa	CDR3nt
TRBV4-1	TRBJ2-2	TRBD2	CASRSSGRAIAGELFF	TGCGCCAGCAGGTCTAGCGGGAGGGCCATTGCCGGGGAGCTGTTTTTT
TRBV2	TRBJ2-2	NA	CASGVQGITGELFF	TGTGCCAGCGGTGTACAGGGTATCACCGGGGAGCTGTTTTTT
TRBV2	TRBJ1-4	NA	CASMALLGTNEKLFF	TGTGCCAGCATGGCCTTGCTGGGCACTAATGAAAAACTGTTTTTT
TRBV6-5	TRBJ2-5	TRBD2	CASNPAGGRPTQYF	TGTGCCAGCAACCCAGCGGGGGGGCGGCCGACCCAGTACTTC
TRBV5-1	TRBJ2-3	NA	CASSRGSGAVDTQYF	TGCGCCAGCAGCCGAGGTAGCGGTGCTGTAGATACGCAGTATTTT
TRBV6-5	TRBJ1-3	NA	CASKSGNSGNTIYF	TGTGCCAGCAAGAGCGGCAACTCTGGAAACACCATATATTTT
TRBV10-3	TRBJ2-7	NA	CAISESNRGAGPEQYF	TGTGCCATCAGTGAGTCGAATCGGGGGGCCGGACCCGAGCAGTACTTC
TRBV5-1	TRBJ2-1	TRBD1	CASSFSGTGVNEQFF	TGCGCCAGCAGCTTCTCCGGGACAGGGGTCAATGAGCAGTTCTTC
TRBV28	TRBJ1-5	NA	CASSWTGYSNQPQHF	TGTGCCAGCAGTTGGACTGGGTATAGCAATCAGCCCCAGCATTTT
TRBV30	TRBJ1-5	NA	CAWSLYNSNQPQHF	TGTGCCTGGAGCCTTTATAATAGCAATCAGCCCCAGCATTTT
TRBV30	TRBJ1-2	NA	CAWARRNYGYTF	TGTGCCTGGGCTCGCAGGAACTATGGCTACACCTTC
TRBV6-1	TRBJ2-3	TRBD2	CASSVFGGATTDTQYF	TGTGCCAGCAGTGTCTTCGGGGGGGCAACCACAGATACGCAGTATTTT
TRBV4-1	TRBJ1-1	TRBD1	CASSQTGGNTEAFF	TGCGCCAGCAGCCAGACAGGGGGAAACACTGAAGCTTTCTTT
TRBV11-3	TRBJ2-1	NA	CASSFPRGSYNEQFF	TGTGCCAGCAGCTTCCCCCGGGGCTCCTACAATGAGCAGTTCTTC
TRBV6-6	TRBJ1-1	TRBD1	CASSNGQGRTEAFF	TGTGCCAGCAGTAACGGACAGGGCAGAACTGAAGCTTTCTTT
TRBV29-1	TRBJ2-1	NA	CSVERYLRQEINEQFF	TGCAGCGTTGAAAGATATTTGAGACAAGAGATCAATGAGCAGTTCTTC
TRBV5-1	TRBJ1-3	NA	CASSVYGSGNTIYF	TGCGCCAGCAGCGTTTACGGTTCTGGAAACACCATATATTTT
TRBV28	TRBJ2-7	NA	CASRGLHYEQYF	TGTGCCAGCAGGGGCCTGCACTACGAGCAGTACTTC
TRBV4-1	TRBJ2-1	NA	CASNPSQRVGNEQFF	TGCGCCAGCAATCCCAGCCAGAGGGTAGGCAATGAGCAGTTCTTC
TRBV7-9	TRBJ2-1	TRBD2	CASSLGPGTSGRAGEQFF	TGTGCCAGCAGCTTGGGGCCCGGGACTAGCGGGAGGGCAGGTGAGCAGTTCTTC